These 20 T cell receptor beta chains originate from one sample sequenced in a study of PD-1 blockade in classical Hodgkin lymphoma. Only in-frame clones appear in the TCRdb table, and some are missing; sequencing was by immunoSEQ multiplex PCR. The sample consists of tens of thousands of clones, more than 85% of them appearing once. Brentuximab vedotin exposure varied, and every patient relapsed after autologous stem cell transplantation. Sequencing was performed on peripheral blood mononuclear cells (PBMCs), taken at baseline. These TCRs come from a human donor with classical Hodgkin lymphoma.

The chain carries TRBV1 and TRBJ1-5. TRBV1 has pseudogene status. The CDR3 length is 15 residues. DNA of the CDR3: TGCACCAGCAGCCTCCCCAGGGGGGGAGATCAGCCCCAGCATTTT. The encoded protein is CTSSLPRGGDQPQHF.

This clone was recorded a few times. Here the CDR3 DNA reads TGTGCCAGCAGCTTAGCGCAGGGGTGGGAGGGCGAGCAGTACTTC. It specifies CASSLAQGWEGEQYF. J is TRBJ2-7 and V is TRBV11-2; the D gene is possibly TRBD2 (7 bases). Germline-derived CDR1 and CDR2 are SGHAT and FQNNGV. V was shortened by 1 base and J by 6 bases, with 16 bases between the two germline ends. There are 15 residues in the CDR3.

The chain couples TRBV6-5 to TRBJ1-6; D is unclear. The CDR3 extends over 14 amino acids. Germline V gene data show CDR1 as MNHEY and CDR2 as SVGAGI. The V end lost 0 bases, the J end lost 9 bases, and 9 bases lay between the germline ends. The CDR3 DNA reads TGTGCCAGCAGTTACTCAGCGTTCGGTTCACCCCTCCACTTT. This translates into CASSYSAFGSPLHF.

The J gene is TRBJ2-2, the V gene TRBV7-2; D call uncertain. The CDR3 loop spans 13 amino acids. Germline CDR1 SGHTA, CDR2 FQGNSA. Trimming cost V 1 base and J 4 bases, with 4 bases left between them. In DNA, the CDR3 is TGTGCCAGCAGCTTAGGGTTCACCGGGGAGCTGTTTTTT. This sequence encodes CASSLGFTGELFF. Combining the CDR3 with reference TRBV7-2 and TRBJ2-2 gives the whole variable domain GAGVSQSPSNKVTEKGKDVELRCDPISGHTALYWYRQSLGQGLEFLIYFQGNSAPDKSGLPSDRFSAERTGGSVSTLTIQRTQQEDSAVYLCASSLGFTGELFFGEGSRLTVL.

This sequence joins TRBV27 and TRBJ2-2; unclear D gene. V gave up 3 bases and J gave up 4 bases, with 6 bases separating them. From germline, CDR1 is MNHEY and CDR2 SMNVEV (reference sequence). The CDR3 runs to 13 residues. The CDR3 region has the DNA TGTGCCAGCAGTTTCCGAGTCACCGGGGAGCTGTTTTTT. It specifies CASSFRVTGELFF.

The chain carries TRBV30 and TRBJ1-1, with D possibly matching TRBD1 (6 bases). The CDR3 is 16 amino acids. Germline CDR1 reads GTSNPN; CDR2 reads SVGIG (reference sequence). V dropped 0 bases and J dropped 3 bases, with 17 bases sitting between them. CDR3 sequence reads: CAWSVRGQSWDTEAFF. In DNA, the CDR3 is TGTGCCTGGAGTGTACGGGGGCAGAGCTGGGACACTGAAGCTTTCTTT.

This clone appeared once. This chain links TRBV7-2 with TRBJ1-5; D is unclear. V was pared by 5 bases and J by 3 bases, with 14 bases between. The CDR3 is made up of 15 amino acids. Germline CDR1 SGHTA, CDR2 FQGNSA. This chain's CDR3 is CASSQAGGNNQPQHF. In DNA form, the CDR3 reads TGTGCCAGCAGCCAAGCGGGCGGGAACAATCAGCCCCAGCATTTT.

This clone was detected once. V gene TRBV28 combines with J gene TRBJ2-2; 7 positions agree with TRBD1. V shed 3 bases and J 1 base; nucleotides not matched to a gene: 2. CDR1 is MDHEN, CDR2 SYDVKM, per germline. The CDR3 spans 15 residues. The DNA of the CDR3 is TGTGCCAGCAGTTTGGGACAGAAGAACACCGGGGAGCTGTTTTTT. Translation gives CASSLGQKNTGELFF.

The chain carries TRBV9 and TRBJ2-7, with TRBD1 as a possible D gene (5 bases). CDR3 length: 14 amino acids. Germline V gives CDR1 SGDLS, CDR2 YYNGEE. Between the trimmed V and J ends, which lost 0 bases and 0 bases, there was a span of 7 bases. The CDR3 DNA is TGTGCCAGCAGCGTAGAGGGGTACTCCTACGAGCAGTACTTC. Encoded protein: CASSVEGYSYEQYF. Using reference TRBV9 and TRBJ2-7 for the parts outside the CDR3, the full variable domain is DSGVTQTPKHLITATGQRVTLRCSPRSGDLSVYWYQQSLDQGLQFLIQYYNGEERAKGNILERFSAQQFPDLHSELNLSSLELGDSALYFCASSVEGYSYEQYFGPGTRLTVT.

The chain employs TRBV5-4 and TRBJ1-6; the match to TRBD1 covers 11 bases. Trimming cost V 0 bases and J 8 bases; bases outside gene matches: 4. The CDR3 totals 16 residues. Germline CDR1 reads SGHNT; CDR2 reads YYREEE (reference sequence). The CDR3 sequence: CASSLEWGQGDSPLHF. CDR3 bases: TGTGCCAGCAGCTTGGAGTGGGGACAGGGGGATTCACCCCTCCACTTT.

CDR3 loop: CASSPDLRSGTQKGYTF. The DNA of the CDR3 is TGTGCCAGCAGTCCAGACCTTCGCAGCGGGACTCAGAAGGGCTACACCTTC. This rearrangement joins TRBV27 to TRBJ1-2; the D gene is possibly TRBD1 (5 bases). The CDR3 totals 17 residues. The ends were cut back, 5 bases at V and 8 bases at J, with 27 bases in the middle. Germline CDR1 MNHEY, CDR2 SMNVEV (reference sequence).

The rearrangement uses TRBV27 and TRBJ2-7; tentative D call: TRBD2 (6 bases). From germline, CDR1 is MNHEY and CDR2 SMNVEV (reference sequence). This CDR3 comprises 13 residues. Trimming removed 4 bases from V and 4 bases from J, with 11 bases in between. The CDR3 DNA reads as TGTGCCAGCAGTTCCTCGGGGGTTTACGAGCAGTACTTC. The encoded protein is CASSSSGVYEQYF.

The rearrangement links TRBV10-3 to TRBJ1-1; D perhaps matches TRBD1 (6 bases). V was cut by 4 bases and J by 4 bases, with 10 bases left in between. Germline V CDR1 and CDR2: ENHRY, SYGVKD. This CDR3 contains 13 residues. The CDR3 sequence is CAISAGGTTEAFF. The CDR3, as DNA: TGTGCCATCAGTGCGGGGGGCACCACTGAAGCTTTCTTT.

CDR3 sequence reads: CASSFLGNSGANVLTF. The CDR3 region has the DNA TGTGCCAGCAGTTTTCTGGGGAACTCTGGGGCCAACGTCCTGACTTTC. The chain couples TRBV27 to TRBJ2-6; D gene ambiguous. CDR3 length: 16 amino acids. V lost 3 bases and J lost 0, with 9 bases in between. Germline CDR1 is MNHEY and CDR2 is SMNVEV (reference sequence).

The table lists this clone with a count of one. The genes are TRBV5-4 and TRBJ2-7, with TRBD1 matching over 10 bases. V shed 4 bases, J shed 6 bases, and the junction held 7 bases outside the gene matches. Germline CDR1 SGHNT, CDR2 YYREEE (reference sequence). The CDR3 runs 14 residues. CDR3 sequence (DNA): TGTGCCAGCAGCGGAGGGACAGGGGAGGGCGAGCAGTACTTC. Encoded protein: CASSGGTGEGEQYF.

V is TRBV6-4 and J is TRBJ1-2; tentative D call: TRBD1 (6 bases). The length of the CDR3 is 15 residues. Germline V gene sequence: CDR1 MRHNA, CDR2 SNTAGT. The germline V and J ends were trimmed by 0 bases and 8 bases, with 16 bases remaining between them. Written as DNA, the CDR3 is TGTGCCAGCAGTGACTCAGTCAGGGGATCAGGCGGCTACACCTTC. This translates into CASSDSVRGSGGYTF.

The V gene is TRBV27, the J gene TRBJ1-1, with a possible D match to TRBD1 (6 bases). The CDR3 contains 11 residues. Germline loops: CDR1 MNHEY, CDR2 SMNVEV (reference sequence). Between the trimmed V and J ends, which lost 10 bases and 6 bases, there was a span of 12 bases. This CDR3 is CAIIRGAEAFF. The CDR3 region has the DNA TGTGCCATAATCAGGGGAGCTGAAGCTTTCTTT.

V is TRBV9 and J is TRBJ1-6; TRBD1 is a possible D gene (6 bases). Germline V gene sequence: CDR1 SGDLS, CDR2 YYNGEE. The CDR3 consists of 17 residues. Trimming pared 3 bases from V and 7 bases from J, leaving 20 bases between. For the CDR3, the DNA is TGTGCCAGCAGCGCCGAGAGAAACAGGGAAGGGAATTCACCCCTCCACTTT. This codes for CASSAERNREGNSPLHF. The full variable domain, completed using reference TRBV9 and TRBJ1-6, is DSGVTQTPKHLITATGQRVTLRCSPRSGDLSVYWYQQSLDQGLQFLIQYYNGEERAKGNILERFSAQQFPDLHSELNLSSLELGDSALYFCASSAERNREGNSPLHFGNGTRLTVT.

The V call is TRBV5-5, the J call TRBJ2-7; 12 nucleotides line up with TRBD1. This CDR3 is built from 16 residues. V shed 0 bases and J 5 bases; nucleotides not matched to a gene: 6. In germline, CDR1 is SGHKS, CDR2 YYEKEE (reference sequence). CDR3 region: CASSLERGTGGDEQYF. In DNA form, the CDR3 reads TGTGCCAGCAGCTTGGAGCGGGGGACAGGGGGCGACGAGCAGTACTTC.

The chain couples TRBV15 to TRBJ2-2; D is unclear. Germline CDR1 is LNHNV and CDR2 is YYDKDF (reference sequence). This CDR3 spans 16 amino acids. The V and J ends lost 1 base and 5 bases respectively, with 14 bases between them. The CDR3 DNA reads as TGTGCCACCAGCAGAGGTAGAGGAATGGGGACCGGGGAGCTGTTTTTT. Translated: CATSRGRGMGTGELFF.